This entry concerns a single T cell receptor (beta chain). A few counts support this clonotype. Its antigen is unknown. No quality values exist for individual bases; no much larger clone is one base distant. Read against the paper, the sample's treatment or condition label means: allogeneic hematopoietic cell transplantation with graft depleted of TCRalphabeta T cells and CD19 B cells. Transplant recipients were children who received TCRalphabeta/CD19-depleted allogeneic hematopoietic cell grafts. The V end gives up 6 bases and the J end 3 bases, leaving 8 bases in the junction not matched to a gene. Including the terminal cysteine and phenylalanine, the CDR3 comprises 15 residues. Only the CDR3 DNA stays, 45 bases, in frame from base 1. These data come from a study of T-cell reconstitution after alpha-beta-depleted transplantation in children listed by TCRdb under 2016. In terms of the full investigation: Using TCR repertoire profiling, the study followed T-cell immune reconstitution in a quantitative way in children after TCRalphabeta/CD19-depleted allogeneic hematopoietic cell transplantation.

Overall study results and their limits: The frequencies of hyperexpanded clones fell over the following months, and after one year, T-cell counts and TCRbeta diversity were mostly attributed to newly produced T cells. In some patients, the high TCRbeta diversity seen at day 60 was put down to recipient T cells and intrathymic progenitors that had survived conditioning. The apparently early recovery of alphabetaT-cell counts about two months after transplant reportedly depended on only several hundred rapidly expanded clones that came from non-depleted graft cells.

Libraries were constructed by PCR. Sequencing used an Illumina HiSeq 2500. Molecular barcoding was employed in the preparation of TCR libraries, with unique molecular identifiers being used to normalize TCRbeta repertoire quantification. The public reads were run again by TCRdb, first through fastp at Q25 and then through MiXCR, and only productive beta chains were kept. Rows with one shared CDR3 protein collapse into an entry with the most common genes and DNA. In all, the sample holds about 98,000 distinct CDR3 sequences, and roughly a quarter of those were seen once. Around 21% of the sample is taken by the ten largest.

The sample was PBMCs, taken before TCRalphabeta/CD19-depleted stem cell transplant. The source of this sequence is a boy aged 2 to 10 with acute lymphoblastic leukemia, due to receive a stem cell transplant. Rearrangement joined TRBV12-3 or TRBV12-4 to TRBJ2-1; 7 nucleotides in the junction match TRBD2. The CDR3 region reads CASSPLANIYNEQFF. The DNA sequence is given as TGTGCCAGCAGCCCACTAGCGAACATCTACAATGAGCAGTTCTTC.